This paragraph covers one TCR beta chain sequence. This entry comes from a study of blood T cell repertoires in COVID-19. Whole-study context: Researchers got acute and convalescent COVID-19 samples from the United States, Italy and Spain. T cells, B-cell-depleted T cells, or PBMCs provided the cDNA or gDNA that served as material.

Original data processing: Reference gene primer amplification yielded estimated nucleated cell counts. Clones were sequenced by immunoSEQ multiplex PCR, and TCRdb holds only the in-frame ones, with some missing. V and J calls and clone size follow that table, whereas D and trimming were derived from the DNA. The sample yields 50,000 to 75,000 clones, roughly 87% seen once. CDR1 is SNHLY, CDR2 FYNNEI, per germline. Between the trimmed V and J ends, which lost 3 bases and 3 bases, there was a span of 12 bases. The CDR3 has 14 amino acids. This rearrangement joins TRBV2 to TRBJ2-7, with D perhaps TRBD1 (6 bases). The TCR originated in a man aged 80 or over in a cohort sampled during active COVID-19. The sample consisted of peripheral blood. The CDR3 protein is CASSDRGSYYEQYF. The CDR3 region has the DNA TGTGCCAGCAGTGATAGGGGGTCATACTACGAGCAGTACTTC.